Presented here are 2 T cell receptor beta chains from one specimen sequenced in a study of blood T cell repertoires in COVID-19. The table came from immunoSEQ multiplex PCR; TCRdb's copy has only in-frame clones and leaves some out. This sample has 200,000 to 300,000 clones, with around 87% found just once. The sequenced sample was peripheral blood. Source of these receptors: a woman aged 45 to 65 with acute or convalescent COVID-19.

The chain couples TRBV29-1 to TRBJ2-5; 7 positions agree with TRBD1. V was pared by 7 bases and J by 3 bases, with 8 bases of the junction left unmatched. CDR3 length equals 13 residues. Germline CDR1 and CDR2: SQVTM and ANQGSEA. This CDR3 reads CSATGTVKETQYF. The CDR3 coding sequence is TGCAGCGCCACAGGGACAGTGAAAGAGACCCAGTACTTC.

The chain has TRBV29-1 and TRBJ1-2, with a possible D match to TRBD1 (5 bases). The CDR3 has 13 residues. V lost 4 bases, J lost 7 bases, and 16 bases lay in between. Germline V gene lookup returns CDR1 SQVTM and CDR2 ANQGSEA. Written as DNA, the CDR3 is TGCAGCGTTGTTGCGGCAGGGAGGATTGGCTACACCTTC. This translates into CSVVAAGRIGYTF.